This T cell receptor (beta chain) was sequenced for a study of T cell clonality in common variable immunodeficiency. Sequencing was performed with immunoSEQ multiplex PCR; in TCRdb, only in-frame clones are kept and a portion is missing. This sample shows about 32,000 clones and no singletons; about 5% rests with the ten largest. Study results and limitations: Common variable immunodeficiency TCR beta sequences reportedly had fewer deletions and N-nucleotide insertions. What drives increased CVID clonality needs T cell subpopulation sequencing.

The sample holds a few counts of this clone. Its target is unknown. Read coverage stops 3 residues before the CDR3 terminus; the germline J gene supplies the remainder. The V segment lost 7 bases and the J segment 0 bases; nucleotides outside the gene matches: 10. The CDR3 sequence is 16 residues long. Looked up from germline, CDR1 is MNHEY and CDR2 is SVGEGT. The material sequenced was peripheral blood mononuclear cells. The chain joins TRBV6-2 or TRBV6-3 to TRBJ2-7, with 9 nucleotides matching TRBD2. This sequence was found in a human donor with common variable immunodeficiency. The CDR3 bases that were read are TGTGCCAGCACCGCGAGCCTAGCGGGGTACTCCTACGAG. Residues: CASTASLAGYSYE. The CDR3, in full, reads CASTASLAGYSYEQYF.